These T cell receptor beta chains were read from a single sample in a study of blood T cell repertoires in COVID-19. This table comes from immunoSEQ multiplex PCR, and its TCRdb copy is limited to in-frame clones, with some not included. The sample has about 220,000 clones; roughly 80% are singletons. Source material: PBMCs or T cells enriched from blood (not recorded which). Receptors were obtained from a woman aged 40 to 49 with acute COVID-19. Both conserved end residues are part of each CDR3. The order of the fields is clone size, D gene, J gene, V gene, CDR3 DNA, CDR3 protein. D genes are given only for firm matches. Part of the rows lack a size; the others show once, few, many or a class for expanded clones.

- - TRBJ1-2 TRBV9 TGTGCCAGCAGCACCGGGGACTCGGAAGATGGCTACACCTTC CASSTGDSEDGYTF
- TRBD2 TRBJ2-3 TRBV6-2/TRBV6-3 TGTGCCAGCAGTACTAGCGGGAGGGCCTGGAGCACAGATACGCAGTATTTT CASSTSGRAWSTDTQYF
few - TRBJ2-1 TRBV10-3 TGTGCCATCAGTGCGACAACGAGGGGGACCTGGGTTGAGCAGTTCTTC CAISATTRGTWVEQFF
- - TRBJ2-1 TRBV7-2 TGTGCCAGCAGCCTACGGTCGGAGTCCTACAATGAGCAGTTCTTC CASSLRSESYNEQFF
- - TRBJ1-2 TRBV4-1 TGCGCCAGCAGCCAAGTGGGCCTCGGGAGAAAAGCGGGCTACACCTTC CASSQVGLGRKAGYTF
few - TRBJ2-3 TRBV28 TGTGCCAGCAGTTTAAGGGGTCGTGGGGATACGCAGTATTTT CASSLRGRGDTQYF
- - TRBJ1-2 TRBV7-2 TGTGCCAGCAGCCAAAGGAGCTATGGCTACACCTTC CASSQRSYGYTF
- - TRBJ1-2 TRBV19 TGTGCCACCAAAGAGGGTGCTAACTATGGCTACACCTTC CATKEGANYGYTF
few - TRBJ2-5 TRBV7-9 TGTGCCAGCAGGGGCGATCGGGGTGGAGAGACCCAGTACTTC CASRGDRGGETQYF
- - TRBJ1-2 TRBV7-8 TGTGCCAGCCCACGTTTGGCGGGGTATGGCTACACCTTC CASPRLAGYGYTF
- TRBD1 TRBJ1-4 TRBV3-1/TRBV3-2 TGTGCCAGCAGCCCCCGACAGGGCTTTAATGAAAAACTGTTTTTT CASSPRQGFNEKLFF
- - TRBJ1-5 TRBV6-6 TGTGCCAGCAAACAAAGCGACAGTAGCAATCAGCCCCAGCATTTT CASKQSDSSNQPQHF
- TRBD1 TRBJ1-3 TRBV5-1 TGCGCCAGCAGCCCGACAGGGTTCAGTGGAAACACCATATATTTT CASSPTGFSGNTIYF
few TRBD1 TRBJ2-2 TRBV19 TGTGCCAGTAGTCACCTAGGACAGGGGACTGCCGGGGAGCTGTTTTTT CASSHLGQGTAGELFF
few - TRBJ1-6 TRBV3-1/TRBV3-2 TGTGCCAGCAGCCAAGTTGTGGGGGGTCCCGACCCCCTCCACTTT CASSQVVGGPDPLHF
- - TRBJ2-1 TRBV30 TGTGCCTGGAGTGTCGGTGACAATGAGCAGTTCTTC CAWSVGDNEQFF